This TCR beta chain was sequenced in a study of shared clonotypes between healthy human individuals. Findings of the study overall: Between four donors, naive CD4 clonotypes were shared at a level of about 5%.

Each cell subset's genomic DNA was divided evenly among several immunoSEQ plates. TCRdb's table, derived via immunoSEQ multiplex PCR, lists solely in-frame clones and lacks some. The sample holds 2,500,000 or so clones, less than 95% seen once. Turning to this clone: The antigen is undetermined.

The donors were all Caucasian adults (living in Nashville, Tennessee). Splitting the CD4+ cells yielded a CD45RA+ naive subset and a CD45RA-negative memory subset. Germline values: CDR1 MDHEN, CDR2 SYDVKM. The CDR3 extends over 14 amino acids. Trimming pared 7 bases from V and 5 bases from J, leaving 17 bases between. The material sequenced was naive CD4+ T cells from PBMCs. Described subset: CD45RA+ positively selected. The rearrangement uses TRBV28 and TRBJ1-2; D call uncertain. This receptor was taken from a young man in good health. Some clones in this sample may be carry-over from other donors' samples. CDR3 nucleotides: TGTGCCAGCACCCCTCAGACCCGGCCTTATGGCTACACCTTC. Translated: CASTPQTRPYGYTF.